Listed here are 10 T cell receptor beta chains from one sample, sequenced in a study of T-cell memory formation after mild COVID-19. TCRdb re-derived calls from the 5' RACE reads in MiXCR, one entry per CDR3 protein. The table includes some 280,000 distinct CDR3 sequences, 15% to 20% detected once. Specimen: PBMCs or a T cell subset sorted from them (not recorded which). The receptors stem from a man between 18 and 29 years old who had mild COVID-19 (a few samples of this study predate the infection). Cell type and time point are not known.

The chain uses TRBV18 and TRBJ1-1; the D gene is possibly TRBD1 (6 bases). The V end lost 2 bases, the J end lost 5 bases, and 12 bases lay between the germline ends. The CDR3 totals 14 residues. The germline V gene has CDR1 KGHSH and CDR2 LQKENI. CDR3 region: CASSPNPQGTEAFF. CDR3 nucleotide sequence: TGTGCCAGCTCACCAAACCCTCAGGGGACTGAAGCTTTCTTT.

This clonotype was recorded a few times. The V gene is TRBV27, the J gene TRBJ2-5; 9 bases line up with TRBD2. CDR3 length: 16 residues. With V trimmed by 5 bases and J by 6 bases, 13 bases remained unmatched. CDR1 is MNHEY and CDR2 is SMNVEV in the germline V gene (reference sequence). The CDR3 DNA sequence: TGTGCCAGCAGTGGAGGCGGGGGGGCCGAGACGAAGACCCAGTACTTC. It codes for CASSGGGGAETKTQYF.

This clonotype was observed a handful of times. CDR3 amino acids: CSSEGLGSYEQYV. DNA for the CDR3: TGCAGTTCCGAAGGTTTAGGGTCCTACGAGCAGTACGTC. This chain joins TRBV20-1 and TRBJ2-7, with D hard to call. V was pared by 8 bases and J by 1 base, with 15 bases between. The CDR3 is 13 amino acids. The germline CDR1 and CDR2 sequences are DFQATT and SNEGSKA (reference sequence).

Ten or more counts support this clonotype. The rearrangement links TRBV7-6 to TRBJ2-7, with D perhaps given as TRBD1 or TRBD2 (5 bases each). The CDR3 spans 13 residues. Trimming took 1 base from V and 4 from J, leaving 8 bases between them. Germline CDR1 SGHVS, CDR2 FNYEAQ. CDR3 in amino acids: CASSLGDGYEQYV. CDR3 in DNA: TGTGCCAGCAGCTTAGGGGACGGATACGAGCAGTACGTC.

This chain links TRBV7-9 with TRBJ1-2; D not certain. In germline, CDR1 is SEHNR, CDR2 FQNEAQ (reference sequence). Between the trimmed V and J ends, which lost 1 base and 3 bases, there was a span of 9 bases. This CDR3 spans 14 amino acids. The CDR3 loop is CASSLEPLHYGYTF. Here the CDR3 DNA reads TGTGCCAGCAGCTTAGAACCGCTCCACTATGGCTACACCTTC.

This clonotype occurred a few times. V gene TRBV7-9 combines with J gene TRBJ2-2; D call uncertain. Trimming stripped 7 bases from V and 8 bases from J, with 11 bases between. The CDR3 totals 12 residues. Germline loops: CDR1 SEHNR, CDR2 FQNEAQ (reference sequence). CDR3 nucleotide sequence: TGTGCCAGCACCACAAGTACGGGGGAGCTGTTTTTT. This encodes CASTTSTGELFF. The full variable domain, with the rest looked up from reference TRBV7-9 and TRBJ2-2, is DTGVSQNPRHKITKRGQNVTFRCDPISEHNRLYWYRQTLGQGPEFLTYFQNEAQLEKSRLLSDRFSAERPKGSFSTLEIQRTEQGDSAMYLCASTTSTGELFFGEGSRLTVL.

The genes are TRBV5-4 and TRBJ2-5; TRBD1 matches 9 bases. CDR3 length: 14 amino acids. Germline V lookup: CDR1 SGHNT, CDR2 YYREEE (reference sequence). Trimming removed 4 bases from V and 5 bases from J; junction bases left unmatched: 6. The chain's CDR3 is CASSVTGGQETQYF. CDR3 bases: TGTGCCAGCAGCGTGACAGGGGGTCAGGAGACCCAGTACTTC. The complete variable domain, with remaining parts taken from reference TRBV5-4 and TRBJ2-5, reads ETGVTQSPTHLIKTRGQQVTLRCSSQSGHNTVSWYQQALGQGPQFIFQYYREEENGRGNFPPRFSGLQFPNYSSELNVNALELDDSALYLCASSVTGGQETQYFGPGTRLLVL.

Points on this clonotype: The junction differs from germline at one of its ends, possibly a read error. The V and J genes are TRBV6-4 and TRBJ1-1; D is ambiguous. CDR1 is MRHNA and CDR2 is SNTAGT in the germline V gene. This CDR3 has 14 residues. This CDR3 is CASSDQAPSGELIF. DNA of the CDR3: TGTGCCAGCAGTGACCAAGCTCCGTCCGGGGAGCTCATCTTT.

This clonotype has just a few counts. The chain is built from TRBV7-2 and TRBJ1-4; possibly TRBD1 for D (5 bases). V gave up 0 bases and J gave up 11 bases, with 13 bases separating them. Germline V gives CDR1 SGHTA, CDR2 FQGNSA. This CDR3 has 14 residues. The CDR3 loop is CASSLAGGIDKLFF. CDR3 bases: TGTGCCAGCAGCTTAGCGGGGGGGATCGACAAACTGTTTTTT.

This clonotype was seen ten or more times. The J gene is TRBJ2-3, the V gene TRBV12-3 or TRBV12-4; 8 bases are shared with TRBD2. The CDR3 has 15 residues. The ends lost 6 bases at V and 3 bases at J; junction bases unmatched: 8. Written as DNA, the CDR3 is TGTGCCAGCAGGCCCCCGGGACTAGAAACAGATACGCAGTATTTT. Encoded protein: CASRPPGLETDTQYF.